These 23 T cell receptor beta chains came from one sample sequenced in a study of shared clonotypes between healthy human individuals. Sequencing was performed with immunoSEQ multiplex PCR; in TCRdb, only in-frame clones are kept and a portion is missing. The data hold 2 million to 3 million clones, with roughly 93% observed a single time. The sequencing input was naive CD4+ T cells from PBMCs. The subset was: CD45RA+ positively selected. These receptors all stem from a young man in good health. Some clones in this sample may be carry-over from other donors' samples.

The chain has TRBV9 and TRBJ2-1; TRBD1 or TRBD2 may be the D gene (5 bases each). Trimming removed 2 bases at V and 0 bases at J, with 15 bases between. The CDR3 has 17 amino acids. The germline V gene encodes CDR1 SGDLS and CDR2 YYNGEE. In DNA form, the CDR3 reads TGTGCCAGCAGCGTCAGTGGGACCGCGAGCTCCTACAATGAGCAGTTCTTC. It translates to CASSVSGTASSYNEQFF.

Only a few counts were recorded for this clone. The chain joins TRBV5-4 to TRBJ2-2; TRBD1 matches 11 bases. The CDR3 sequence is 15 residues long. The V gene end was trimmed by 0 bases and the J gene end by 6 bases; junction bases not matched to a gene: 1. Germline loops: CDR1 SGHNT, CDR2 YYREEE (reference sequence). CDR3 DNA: TGTGCCAGCAGCTTGGGGGGACAGGGGGCCGGGGAGCTGTTTTTT. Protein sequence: CASSLGGQGAGELFF.

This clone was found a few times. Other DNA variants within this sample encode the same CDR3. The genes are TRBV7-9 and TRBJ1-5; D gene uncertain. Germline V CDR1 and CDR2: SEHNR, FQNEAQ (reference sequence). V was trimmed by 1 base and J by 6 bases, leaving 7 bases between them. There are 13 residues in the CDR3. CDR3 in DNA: TGTGCCAGCAGCTTAGAATCGGGTCAGCCCCAGCATTTT. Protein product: CASSLESGQPQHF.

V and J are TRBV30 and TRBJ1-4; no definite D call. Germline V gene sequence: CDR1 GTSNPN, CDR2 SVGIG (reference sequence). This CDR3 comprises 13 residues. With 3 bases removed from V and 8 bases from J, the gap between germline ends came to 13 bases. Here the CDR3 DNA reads TGTGCCTGGAGGCCGTCCCTTAGGGAAAAACTGTTTTTT. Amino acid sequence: CAWRPSLREKLFF.

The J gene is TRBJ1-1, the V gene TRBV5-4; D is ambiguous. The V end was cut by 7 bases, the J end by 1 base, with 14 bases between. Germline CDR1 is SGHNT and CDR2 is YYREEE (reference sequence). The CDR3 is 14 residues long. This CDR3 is CASRLTTRNTEAFF. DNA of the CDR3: TGTGCCAGCCGCCTTACGACAAGGAACACTGAAGCTTTCTTT. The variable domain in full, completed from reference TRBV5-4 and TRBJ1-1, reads ETGVTQSPTHLIKTRGQQVTLRCSSQSGHNTVSWYQQALGQGPQFIFQYYREEENGRGNFPPRFSGLQFPNYSSELNVNALELDDSALYLCASRLTTRNTEAFFGQGTRLTVV.

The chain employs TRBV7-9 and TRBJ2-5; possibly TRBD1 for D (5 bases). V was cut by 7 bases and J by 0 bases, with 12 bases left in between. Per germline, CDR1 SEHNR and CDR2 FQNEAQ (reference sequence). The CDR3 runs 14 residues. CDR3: CASTFTGDQETQYF. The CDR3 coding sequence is TGTGCCAGCACCTTTACAGGAGACCAAGAGACCCAGTACTTC.

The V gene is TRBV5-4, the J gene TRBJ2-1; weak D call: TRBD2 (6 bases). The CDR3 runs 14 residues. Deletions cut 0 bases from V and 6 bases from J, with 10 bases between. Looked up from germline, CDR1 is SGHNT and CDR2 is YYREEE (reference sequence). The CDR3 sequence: CASSLDPTSNEQFF. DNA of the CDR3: TGTGCCAGCAGCTTGGATCCGACTAGCAATGAGCAGTTCTTC.

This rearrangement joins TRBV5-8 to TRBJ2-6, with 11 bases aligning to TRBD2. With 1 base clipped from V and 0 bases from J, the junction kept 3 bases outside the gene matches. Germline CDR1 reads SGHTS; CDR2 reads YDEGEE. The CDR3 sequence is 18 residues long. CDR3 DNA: TGTGCCAGCAGCTTGTTAGCGGGAGGGATCTCTGGGGCCAACGTCCTGACTTTC. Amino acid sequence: CASSLLAGGISGANVLTF. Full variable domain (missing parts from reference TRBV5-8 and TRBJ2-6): EAGVTQSPTHLIKTRGQQATLRCSPISGHTSVYWYQQALGLGLQFLLWYDEGEERNRGNFPPRFSGRQFPNYSSELNVNALELEDSALYLCASSLLAGGISGANVLTFGAGSRLTVL.

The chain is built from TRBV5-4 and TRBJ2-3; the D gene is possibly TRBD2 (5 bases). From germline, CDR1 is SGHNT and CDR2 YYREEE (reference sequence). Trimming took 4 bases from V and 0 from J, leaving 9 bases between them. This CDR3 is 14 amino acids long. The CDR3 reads CASSTRTSTDTQYF. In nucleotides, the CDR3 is TGTGCCAGCAGCACACGGACTAGCACAGATACGCAGTATTTT.

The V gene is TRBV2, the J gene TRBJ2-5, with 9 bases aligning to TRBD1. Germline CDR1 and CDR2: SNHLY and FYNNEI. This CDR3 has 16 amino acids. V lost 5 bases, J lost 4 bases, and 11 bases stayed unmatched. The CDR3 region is CASSLFPGQGIETQYF. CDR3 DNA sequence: TGTGCCAGCAGTCTCTTTCCGGGACAGGGAATAGAGACCCAGTACTTC.

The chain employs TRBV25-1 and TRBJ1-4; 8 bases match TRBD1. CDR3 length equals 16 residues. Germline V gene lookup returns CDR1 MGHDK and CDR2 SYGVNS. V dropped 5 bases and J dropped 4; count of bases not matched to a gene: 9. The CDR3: CASSMAGGGGNEKLFF. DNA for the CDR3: TGTGCCAGCAGTATGGCAGGGGGCGGCGGTAATGAAAAACTGTTTTTT. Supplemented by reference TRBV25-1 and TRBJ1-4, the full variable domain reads EADIYQTPRYLVIGTGKKITLECSQTMGHDKMYWYQQDPGMELHLIHYSYGVNSTEKGDLSSESTVSRIRTEHFPLTLESARPSHTSQYLCASSMAGGGGNEKLFFGSGTQLSVL.

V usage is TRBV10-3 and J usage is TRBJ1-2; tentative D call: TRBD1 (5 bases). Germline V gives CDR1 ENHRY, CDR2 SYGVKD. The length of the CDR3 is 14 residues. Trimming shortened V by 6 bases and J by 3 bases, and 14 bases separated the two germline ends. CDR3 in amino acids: CAISLVGDDYGYTF. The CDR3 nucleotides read TGTGCCATCAGCCTTGTGGGGGATGACTATGGCTACACCTTC.

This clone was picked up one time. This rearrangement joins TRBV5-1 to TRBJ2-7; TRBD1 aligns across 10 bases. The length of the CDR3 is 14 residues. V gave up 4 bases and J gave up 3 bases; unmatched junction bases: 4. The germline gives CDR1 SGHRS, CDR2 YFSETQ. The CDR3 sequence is CASSGGQGYYEQYF. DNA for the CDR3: TGCGCCAGCAGCGGGGGACAGGGGTACTACGAGCAGTACTTC.

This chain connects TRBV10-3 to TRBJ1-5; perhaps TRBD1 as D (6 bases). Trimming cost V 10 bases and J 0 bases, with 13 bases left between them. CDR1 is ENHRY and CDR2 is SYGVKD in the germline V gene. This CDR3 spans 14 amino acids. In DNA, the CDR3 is TGTGCCAGCCGGACAGCAGATAGCAATCAGCCCCAGCATTTT. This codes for CASRTADSNQPQHF.

The CDR3 spells CASSVYEGANVLTF. Written as DNA, the CDR3 is TGCGCCAGCAGCGTTTATGAGGGGGCCAACGTCCTGACTTTC. The V call is TRBV5-1, the J call TRBJ2-6; D remains ambiguous. The germline V and J ends were trimmed by 4 bases and 4 bases, with 9 bases remaining between them. The CDR3 spans 14 residues. Germline V gene lookup returns CDR1 SGHRS and CDR2 YFSETQ.

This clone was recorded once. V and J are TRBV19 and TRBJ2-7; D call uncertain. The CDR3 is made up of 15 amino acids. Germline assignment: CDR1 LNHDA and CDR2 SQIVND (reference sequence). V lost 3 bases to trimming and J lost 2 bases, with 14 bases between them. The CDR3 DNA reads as TGTGCCAGTAGTATCGCAAGAGGTAGGGCCTACGAGCAGTACTTC. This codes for CASSIARGRAYEQYF.

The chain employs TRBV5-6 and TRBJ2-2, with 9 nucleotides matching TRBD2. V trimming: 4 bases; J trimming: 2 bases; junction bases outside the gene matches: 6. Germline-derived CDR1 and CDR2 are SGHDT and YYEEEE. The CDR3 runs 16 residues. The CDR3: CASSAVSGGNTGELFF. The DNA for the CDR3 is TGTGCCAGCAGCGCTGTTAGCGGGGGTAACACCGGGGAGCTGTTTTTT. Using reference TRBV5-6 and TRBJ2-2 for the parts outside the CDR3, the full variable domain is DAGVTQSPTHLIKTRGQQVTLRCSPKSGHDTVSWYQQALGQGPQFIFQYYEEEERQRGNFPDRFSGHQFPNYSSELNVNALLLGDSALYLCASSAVSGGNTGELFFGEGSRLTVL.

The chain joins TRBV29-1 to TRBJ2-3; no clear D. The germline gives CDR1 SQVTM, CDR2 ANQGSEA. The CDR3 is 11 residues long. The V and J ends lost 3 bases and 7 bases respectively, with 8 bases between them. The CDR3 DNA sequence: TGCAGCGTTGATATGGCTAATACGCAGTATTTT. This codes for CSVDMANTQYF.

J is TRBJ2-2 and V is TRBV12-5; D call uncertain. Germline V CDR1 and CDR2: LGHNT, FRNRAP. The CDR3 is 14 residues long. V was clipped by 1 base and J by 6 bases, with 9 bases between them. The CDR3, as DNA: TGTGCTAGTGGTTTGGGGCAGTTTCCCGGGGAGCTGTTTTTT. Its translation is CASGLGQFPGELFF.

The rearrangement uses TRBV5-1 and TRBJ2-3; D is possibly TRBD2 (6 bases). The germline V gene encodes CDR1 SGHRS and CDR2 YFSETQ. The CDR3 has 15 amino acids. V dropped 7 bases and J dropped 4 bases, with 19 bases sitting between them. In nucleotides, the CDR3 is TGCGCCAGCTGGGATCCCGGGAGAGGGGCAGATACGCAGTATTTT. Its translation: CASWDPGRGADTQYF.

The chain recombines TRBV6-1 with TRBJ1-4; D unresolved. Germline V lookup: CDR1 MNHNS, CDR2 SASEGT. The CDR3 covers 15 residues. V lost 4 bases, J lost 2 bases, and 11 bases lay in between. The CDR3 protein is CASSVLIDTNEKLFF. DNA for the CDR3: TGTGCCAGCAGTGTCCTCATCGACACTAATGAAAAACTGTTTTTT.

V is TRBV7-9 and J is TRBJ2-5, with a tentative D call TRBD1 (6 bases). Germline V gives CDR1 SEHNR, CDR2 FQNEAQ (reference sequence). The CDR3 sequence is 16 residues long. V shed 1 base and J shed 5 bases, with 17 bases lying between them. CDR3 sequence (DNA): TGTGCCAGCAGCTTAGGGACGAGTGGGGGCGTGGAGACCCAGTACTTC. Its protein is CASSLGTSGGVETQYF.

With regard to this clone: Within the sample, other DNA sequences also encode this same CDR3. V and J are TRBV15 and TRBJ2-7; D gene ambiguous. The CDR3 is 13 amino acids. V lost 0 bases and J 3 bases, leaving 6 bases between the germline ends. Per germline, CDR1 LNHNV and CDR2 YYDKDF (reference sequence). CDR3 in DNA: TGTGCCACCAGCAGAGACAGGCTCTACGAGCAGTACTTC. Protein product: CATSRDRLYEQYF.